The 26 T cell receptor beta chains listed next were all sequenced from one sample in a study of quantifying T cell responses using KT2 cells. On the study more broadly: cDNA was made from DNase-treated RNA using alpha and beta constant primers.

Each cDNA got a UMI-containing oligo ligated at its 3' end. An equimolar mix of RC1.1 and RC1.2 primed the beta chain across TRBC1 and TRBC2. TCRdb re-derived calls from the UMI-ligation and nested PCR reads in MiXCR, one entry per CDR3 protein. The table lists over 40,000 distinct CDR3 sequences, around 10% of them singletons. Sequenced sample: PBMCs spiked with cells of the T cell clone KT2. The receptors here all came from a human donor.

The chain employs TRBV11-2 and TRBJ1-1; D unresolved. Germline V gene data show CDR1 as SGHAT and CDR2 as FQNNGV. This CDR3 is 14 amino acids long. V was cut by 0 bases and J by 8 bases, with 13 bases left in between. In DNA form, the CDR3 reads TGTGCCAGCAGCTTAGATACACATTTGGGGGAAGCTTTCTTT. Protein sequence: CASSLDTHLGEAFF.

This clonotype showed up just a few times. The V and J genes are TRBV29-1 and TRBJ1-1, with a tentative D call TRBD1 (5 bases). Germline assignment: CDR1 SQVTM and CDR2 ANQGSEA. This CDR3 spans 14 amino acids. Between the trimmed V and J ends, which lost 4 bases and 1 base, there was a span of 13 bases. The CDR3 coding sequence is TGCAGCGTTGGTAGGGGCAATAAGAACACTGAAGCTTTCTTT. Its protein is CSVGRGNKNTEAFF.

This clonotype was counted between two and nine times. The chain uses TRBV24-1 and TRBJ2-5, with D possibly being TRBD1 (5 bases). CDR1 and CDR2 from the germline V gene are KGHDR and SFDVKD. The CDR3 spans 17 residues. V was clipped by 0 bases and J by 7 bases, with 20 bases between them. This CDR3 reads CATSDLSSWGDRGTQYF. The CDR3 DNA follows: TGTGCCACCAGTGATTTGTCGAGTTGGGGCGATAGGGGGACCCAGTACTTC.

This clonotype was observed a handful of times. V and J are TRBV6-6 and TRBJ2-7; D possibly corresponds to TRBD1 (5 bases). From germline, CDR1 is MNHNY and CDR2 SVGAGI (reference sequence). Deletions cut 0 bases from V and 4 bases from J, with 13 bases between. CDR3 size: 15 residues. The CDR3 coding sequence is TGTGCCAGCAGTTACTCGAGCAGGGAAAGGTACGAGCAGTACTTC. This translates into CASSYSSRERYEQYF.

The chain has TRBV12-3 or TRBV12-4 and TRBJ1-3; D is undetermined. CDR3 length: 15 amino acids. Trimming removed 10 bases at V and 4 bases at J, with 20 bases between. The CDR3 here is CATGVGRWAGNTIYF. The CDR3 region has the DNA TGTGCCACCGGGGTCGGGCGGTGGGCGGGAAACACCATATATTTT.

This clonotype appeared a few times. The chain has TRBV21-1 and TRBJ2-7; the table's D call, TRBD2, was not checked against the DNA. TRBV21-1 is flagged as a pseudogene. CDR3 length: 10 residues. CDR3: CSRCYHEQYF. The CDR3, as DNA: TGCTCGCGCTGTTACCACGAGCAGTACTTC.

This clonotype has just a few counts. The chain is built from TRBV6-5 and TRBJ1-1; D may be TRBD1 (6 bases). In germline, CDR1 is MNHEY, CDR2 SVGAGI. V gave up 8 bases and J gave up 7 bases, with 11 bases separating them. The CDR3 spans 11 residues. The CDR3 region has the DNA TGTGCCAGCCTCAGGGGCCATGAAGCTTTCTTT. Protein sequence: CASLRGHEAFF.

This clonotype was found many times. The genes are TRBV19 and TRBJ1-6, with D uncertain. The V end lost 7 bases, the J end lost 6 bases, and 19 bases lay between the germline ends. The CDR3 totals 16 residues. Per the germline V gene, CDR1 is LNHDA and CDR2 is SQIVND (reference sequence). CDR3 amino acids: CASTFGRLGPNSPLHF. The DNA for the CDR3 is TGTGCCAGTACATTTGGTCGACTAGGACCTAATTCACCCCTCCACTTT.

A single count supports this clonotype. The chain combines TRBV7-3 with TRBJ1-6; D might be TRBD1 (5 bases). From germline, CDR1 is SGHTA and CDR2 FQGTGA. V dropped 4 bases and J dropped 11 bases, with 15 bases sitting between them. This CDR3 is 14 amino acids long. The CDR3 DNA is TGTGCCAGCAGCTCAAACGGGGGTAGTGCACCCCTCCACTTT. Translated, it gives CASSSNGGSAPLHF. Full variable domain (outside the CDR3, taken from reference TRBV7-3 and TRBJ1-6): GAGVSQTPSNKVTEKGKYVELRCDPISGHTALYWYRQSLGQGPEFLIYFQGTGAADDSGLPNDRFFAVRPEGSVSTLKIQRTERGDSAVYLCASSSNGGSAPLHFGNGTRLTVT.

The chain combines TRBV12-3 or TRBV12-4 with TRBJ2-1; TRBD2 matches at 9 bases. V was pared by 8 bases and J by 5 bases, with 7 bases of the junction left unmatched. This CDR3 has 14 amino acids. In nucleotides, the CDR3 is TGTGCCAGCTCGGGGCGGGAGGGAGACAATGAGCAGTTCTTC. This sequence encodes CASSGREGDNEQFF.

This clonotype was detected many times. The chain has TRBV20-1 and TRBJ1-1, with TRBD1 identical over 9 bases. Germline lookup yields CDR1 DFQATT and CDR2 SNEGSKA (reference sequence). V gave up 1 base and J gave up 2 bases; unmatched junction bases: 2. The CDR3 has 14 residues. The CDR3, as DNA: TGCAGTGCTAGAGTCACAGGGGGCAACACTGAAGCTTTCTTT. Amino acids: CSARVTGGNTEAFF.

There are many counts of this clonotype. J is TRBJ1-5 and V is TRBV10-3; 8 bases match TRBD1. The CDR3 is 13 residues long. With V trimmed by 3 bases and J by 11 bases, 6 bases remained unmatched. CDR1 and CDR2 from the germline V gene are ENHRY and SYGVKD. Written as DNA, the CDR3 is TGTGCCATCAGTGAAACAGGGGGTGAGTCCCAGCATTTT. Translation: CAISETGGESQHF.

The CDR3 sequence: CASSLRTGRPMNTEAFF. CDR3 sequence (DNA): TGTGCCAGCAGCTTAAGGACAGGACGCCCTATGAACACTGAAGCTTTCTTT. The chain combines TRBV7-2 with TRBJ1-1; TRBD1 aligns across 7 bases. The CDR3 is 17 residues long. V shed 2 bases and J 0 bases; nucleotides not matched to a gene: 9. Germline V gives CDR1 SGHTA, CDR2 FQGNSA.

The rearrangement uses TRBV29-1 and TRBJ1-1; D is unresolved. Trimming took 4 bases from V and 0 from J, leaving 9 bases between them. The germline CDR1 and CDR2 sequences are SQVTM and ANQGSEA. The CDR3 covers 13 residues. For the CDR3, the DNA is TGCAGCGTTGTCCGGCCGTTGAACACTGAAGCTTTCTTT. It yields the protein CSVVRPLNTEAFF.

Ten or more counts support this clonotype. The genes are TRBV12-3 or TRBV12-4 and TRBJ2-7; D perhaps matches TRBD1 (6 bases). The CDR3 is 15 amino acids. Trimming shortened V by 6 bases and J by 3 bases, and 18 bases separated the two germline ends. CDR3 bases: TGTGCCAGCAGATTCACAGGGTCTACAATCTACGAGCAGTACTTC. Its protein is CASRFTGSTIYEQYF.

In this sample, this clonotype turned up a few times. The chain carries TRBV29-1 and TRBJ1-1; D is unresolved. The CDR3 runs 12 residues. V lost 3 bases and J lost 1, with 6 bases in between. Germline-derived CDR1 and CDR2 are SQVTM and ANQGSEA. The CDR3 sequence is CSVEGWNTEAFF. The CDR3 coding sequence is TGCAGCGTTGAGGGGTGGAACACTGAAGCTTTCTTT.

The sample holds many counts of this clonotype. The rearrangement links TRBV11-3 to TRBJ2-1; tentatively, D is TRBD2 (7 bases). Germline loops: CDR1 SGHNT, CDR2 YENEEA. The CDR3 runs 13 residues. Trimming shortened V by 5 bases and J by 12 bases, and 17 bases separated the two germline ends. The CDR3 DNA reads TGTGCCAGCAGCCCGGGGGGCCCCGGGGGGCAGTTCTTC. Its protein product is CASSPGGPGGQFF.

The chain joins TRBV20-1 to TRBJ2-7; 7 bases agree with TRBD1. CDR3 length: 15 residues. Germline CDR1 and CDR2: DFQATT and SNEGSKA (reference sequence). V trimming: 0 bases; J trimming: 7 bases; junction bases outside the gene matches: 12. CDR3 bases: TGCAGTGCTAGAGAGCCGGGACAGAGAGGTGGGGAGCAGTACTTC. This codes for CSAREPGQRGGEQYF.

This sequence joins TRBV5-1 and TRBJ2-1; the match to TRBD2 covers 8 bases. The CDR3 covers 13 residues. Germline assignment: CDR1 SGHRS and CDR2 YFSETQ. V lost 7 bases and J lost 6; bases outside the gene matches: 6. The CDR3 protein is CASLGLAGNEQFF. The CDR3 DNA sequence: TGCGCCAGCCTCGGGCTAGCGGGCAATGAGCAGTTCTTC.

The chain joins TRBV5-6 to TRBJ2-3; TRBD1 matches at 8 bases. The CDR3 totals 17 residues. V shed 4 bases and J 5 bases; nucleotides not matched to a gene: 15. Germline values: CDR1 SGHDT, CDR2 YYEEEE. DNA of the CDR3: TGTGCCAGCAGCCAGATAAGGACAGGGCAGAGGGAAGATACGCAGTATTTT. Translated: CASSQIRTGQREDTQYF.

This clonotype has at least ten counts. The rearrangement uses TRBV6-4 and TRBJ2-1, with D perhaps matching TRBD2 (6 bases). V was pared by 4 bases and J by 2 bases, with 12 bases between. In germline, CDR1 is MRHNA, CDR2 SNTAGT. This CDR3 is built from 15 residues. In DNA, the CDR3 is TGTGCCAGCAGTGTCCGGGACTCTGCCTACAATGAGCAGTTCTTC. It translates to CASSVRDSAYNEQFF.

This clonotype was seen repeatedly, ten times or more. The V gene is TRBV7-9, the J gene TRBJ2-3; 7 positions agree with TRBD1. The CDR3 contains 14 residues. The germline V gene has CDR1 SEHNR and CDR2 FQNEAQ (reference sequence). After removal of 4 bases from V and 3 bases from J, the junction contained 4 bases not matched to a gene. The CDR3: CASSWGRGTDTQYF. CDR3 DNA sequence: TGTGCCAGCAGCTGGGGCAGGGGGACAGATACGCAGTATTTT. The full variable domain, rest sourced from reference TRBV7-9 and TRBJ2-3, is DTGVSQNPRHKITKRGQNVTFRCDPISEHNRLYWYRQTLGQGPEFLTYFQNEAQLEKSRLLSDRFSAERPKGSFSTLEIQRTEQGDSAMYLCASSWGRGTDTQYFGPGTRLTVL.

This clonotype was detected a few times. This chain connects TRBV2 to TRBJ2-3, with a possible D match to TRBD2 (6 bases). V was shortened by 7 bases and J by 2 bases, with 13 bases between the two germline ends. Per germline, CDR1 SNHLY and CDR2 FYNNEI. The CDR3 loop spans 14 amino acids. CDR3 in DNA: TGTGCCAGCATACGGGGGAGCAACACAGATACGCAGTATTTT. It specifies CASIRGSNTDTQYF.

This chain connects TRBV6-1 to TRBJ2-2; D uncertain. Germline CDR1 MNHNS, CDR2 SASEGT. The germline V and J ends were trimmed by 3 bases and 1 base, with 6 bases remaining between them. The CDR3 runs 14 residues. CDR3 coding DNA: TGTGCCAGCAGTGAGGGCAGGAACACCGGGGAGCTGTTTTTT. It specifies CASSEGRNTGELFF.

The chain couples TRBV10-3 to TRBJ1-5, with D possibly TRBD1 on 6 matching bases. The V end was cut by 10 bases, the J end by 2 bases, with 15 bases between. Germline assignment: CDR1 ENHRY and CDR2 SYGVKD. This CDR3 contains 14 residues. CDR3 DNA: TGTGCCACCATGGGGGGGCAAGGCAATCAGCCCCAGCATTTT. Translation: CATMGGQGNQPQHF.

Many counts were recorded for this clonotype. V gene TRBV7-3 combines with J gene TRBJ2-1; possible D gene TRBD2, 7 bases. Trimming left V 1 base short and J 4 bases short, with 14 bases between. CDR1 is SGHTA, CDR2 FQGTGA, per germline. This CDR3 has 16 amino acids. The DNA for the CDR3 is TGTGCCAGCAGCTTAAGGGGCGGGGGCGCTTACAATGAGCAGTTCTTC. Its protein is CASSLRGGGAYNEQFF.